This T cell receptor beta chain was identified in a study of blood T cells in healthy people across ages. This clonotype was observed a few times. The antigen is not known. At least 6 million PBMCs were isolated per sample. Overall study results and limits: Since the PBMCs were unsorted, naive and antigen-experienced cells could not be conclusively compared.

V shed 5 bases, J shed 6 bases, and the junction held 3 bases outside the gene matches. The CDR3 is made up of 13 amino acids. In germline, CDR1 is SNHLY, CDR2 FYNNEI. A second PCR of 7 to 11 cycles used a sample-barcoded 5' primer and a J-beta primer mix. TCRdb re-called the 5' RACE reads through MiXCR, storing one row per CDR3 protein. Of approximately 850,000 distinct CDR3 sequences in the sample, roughly 60% are singletons; the top ten hold over 20%. The clonotype comes from a man under 40 in good health. Input material: blood. J is TRBJ1-5 and V is TRBV2; 8 nucleotides match TRBD1. In DNA, the CDR3 is TGTGCCAGCAGTACCAGGGGGCCTCAGCCCCAGCATTTT. Translating it yields CASSTRGPQPQHF.